The 22 T cell receptor beta chains reported below all come from one sample, sequenced in a study of blood T cell repertoires in COVID-19. TCRdb keeps only in-frame clones here, not all; method: immunoSEQ multiplex PCR. The data contain roughly 330,000 clones, approximately 89% of them seen just once; the ten biggest clones take up roughly 5%. The sample taken for sequencing was PBMCs or T cells enriched from blood (not recorded which). Every receptor here comes from a woman in her 30s who had recovered from COVID-19.

V and J are TRBV19 and TRBJ1-5; D gene ambiguous. The germline CDR1 and CDR2 sequences are LNHDA and SQIVND (reference sequence). CDR3 size: 15 residues. Between the trimmed V and J ends, which lost 7 bases and 3 bases, there was a span of 16 bases. The CDR3 coding sequence is TGTGCCAGTACCCCCCAACCGGGATCCAATCAGCCCCAGCATTTT. It translates to CASTPQPGSNQPQHF.

The J gene is TRBJ2-3, the V gene TRBV9; 8 bases agree with TRBD2. Trimming removed 4 bases from V and 1 base from J; junction bases left unmatched: 8. Germline V gives CDR1 SGDLS, CDR2 YYNGEE. The CDR3 has 16 amino acids. The DNA for the CDR3 is TGTGCCAGCAGCTCAGGGGAACTAGCGGGCACAGATACGCAGTATTTT. Its translation is CASSSGELAGTDTQYF.

This clone came up once. The DNA for the CDR3 is TGTGCCAGCAGTGAATCCGGGACAGTCTCCTACGAGCAGTACTTC. Amino acids: CASSESGTVSYEQYF. This sequence joins TRBV13 and TRBJ2-7; 7 bases line up with TRBD1. With 6 bases clipped from V and 0 bases from J, the junction kept 8 bases outside the gene matches. Per germline, CDR1 PRHDT and CDR2 FYEKMQ (reference sequence). This CDR3 comprises 15 residues.

V and J are TRBV12-3 or TRBV12-4 and TRBJ2-7; the match to TRBD1 covers 8 bases. V shed 6 bases, J shed 5 bases, and the junction held 6 bases outside the gene matches. The CDR3 runs to 13 residues. DNA of the CDR3: TGTGCCAGCAGCCCGGGACAGGTCGACGAGCAGTACTTC. As protein: CASSPGQVDEQYF.

This clone was recorded once. V usage is TRBV6-2 or TRBV6-3 and J usage is TRBJ2-3; D is uncertain. The CDR3 is 12 residues long. Trimming left V 4 bases short and J 6 bases short, with 8 bases between. The germline gives CDR1 MNHEY, CDR2 SVGEGT. The CDR3 DNA reads TGTGCCAGCAGTTTACAGCCCGATACGCAGTATTTT. It codes for CASSLQPDTQYF.

The V gene is TRBV2, the J gene TRBJ1-1, with 9 bases matching TRBD1. Looked up from germline, CDR1 is SNHLY and CDR2 is FYNNEI. CDR3 length equals 13 residues. J was trimmed by 8 bases and V by 6 bases; bases with no gene match: 7. The CDR3 region is CASSGGQGREAFF. The CDR3 DNA reads as TGTGCCAGCAGCGGGGGACAGGGAAGGGAAGCTTTCTTT.

The V and J genes are TRBV19 and TRBJ1-6, with 7 bases aligning to TRBD1. CDR1 and CDR2 (germline): LNHDA, SQIVND (reference sequence). J was trimmed by 1 base and V by 6 bases; bases with no gene match: 6. This CDR3 is 16 amino acids long. CDR3: CASRGGAESYNSPLHF. The CDR3 bases are TGTGCCAGTAGAGGGGGCGCGGAATCCTATAATTCACCCCTCCACTTT.

The chain has TRBV12-3 or TRBV12-4 and TRBJ2-3, with 7 positions matching TRBD2. CDR3 length equals 13 residues. The V segment lost 8 bases and the J segment 3 bases; nucleotides outside the gene matches: 5. The DNA of the CDR3 is TGTGCCAGCCTACTGGGGGGGACAGATACGCAGTATTTT. Amino acids: CASLLGGTDTQYF.

The chain recombines TRBV16 with TRBJ1-2; unclear D gene. The germline V and J ends were trimmed by 0 bases and 7 bases, with 21 bases remaining between them. CDR1 is KGHSY and CDR2 is FQNENV in the germline V gene. This CDR3 comprises 17 residues. CDR3 region: CASSQSWVALRPAGYTF. The CDR3 DNA reads as TGTGCCAGCAGCCAATCGTGGGTTGCACTCAGGCCGGCTGGCTACACCTTC.

The rearrangement uses TRBV19 and TRBJ1-2; TRBD1 might be the D (6 bases). Germline values: CDR1 LNHDA, CDR2 SQIVND (reference sequence). The ends were cut back, 3 bases at V and 5 bases at J, with 13 bases in the middle. The CDR3 consists of 14 residues. CDR3: CASSMTGGYYGYTF. Here the CDR3 DNA reads TGTGCCAGTAGTATGACGGGGGGCTATTATGGCTACACCTTC.

The chain is built from TRBV28 and TRBJ1-1; unclear D gene. There are 12 residues in the CDR3. V lost 3 bases, J lost 4 bases, and 6 bases lay in between. Germline loops: CDR1 MDHEN, CDR2 SYDVKM. The CDR3 reads CASSFGSTEAFF. CDR3 coding DNA: TGTGCCAGCAGTTTTGGGAGCACTGAAGCTTTCTTT. The whole variable domain, filled in from reference TRBV28 and TRBJ1-1, reads DVKVTQSSRYLVKRTGEKVFLECVQDMDHENMFWYRQDPGLGLRLIYFSYDVKMKEKGDIPEGYSVSREKKERFSLILESASTNQTSMYLCASSFGSTEAFFGQGTRLTVV.

The chain couples TRBV15 to TRBJ1-2; a possible D gene is TRBD1 (6 bases). The germline V gene encodes CDR1 LNHNV and CDR2 YYDKDF (reference sequence). This CDR3 comprises 13 residues. Trimming removed 0 bases from V and 7 bases from J, with 9 bases in between. The CDR3 coding sequence is TGTGCCACCAGCAGAGATGGGGGCGGTGGCTACACCTTC. This codes for CATSRDGGGGYTF. The entire variable domain, with the rest obtained from reference TRBV15 and TRBJ1-2, is as follows: DAMVIQNPRYQVTQFGKPVTLSCSQTLNHNVMYWYQQKSSQAPKLLFHYYDKDFNNEADTPDNFQSRRPNTSFCFLDIRSPGLGDTAMYLCATSRDGGGGYTFGSGTRLTVV.

In nucleotides, the CDR3 is TGTGCCAGCAGCTTAAGACAGGGTGATGAAAAACTGTTTTTT. Encoded protein: CASSLRQGDEKLFF. This chain connects TRBV7-2 to TRBJ1-4, with TRBD1 matching over 7 bases. V was clipped by 2 bases and J by 6 bases; unmatched bases: 3. Per the germline V gene, CDR1 is SGHTA and CDR2 is FQGNSA. The CDR3 runs 14 residues.

The chain employs TRBV5-1 and TRBJ1-1; a possible D gene is TRBD1 (6 bases). Germline V gene sequence: CDR1 SGHRS, CDR2 YFSETQ. Trimming left V 1 base short and J 5 bases short, with 12 bases between. The CDR3 consists of 14 residues. The CDR3 reads CASSLSGQGTEAFF. CDR3 DNA sequence: TGCGCCAGCAGCTTGTCGGGACAAGGGACTGAAGCTTTCTTT.

The CDR3 reads CASSLDPFSYEQYF. CDR3 sequence (DNA): TGTGCCAGCAGCTTAGATCCCTTCTCCTACGAGCAGTACTTC. The chain combines TRBV13 with TRBJ2-7, with D hard to call. The germline V and J ends were trimmed by 1 base and 0 bases, with 7 bases remaining between them. Germline V CDR1 and CDR2: PRHDT, FYEKMQ (reference sequence). CDR3 length: 14 residues.

J is TRBJ1-4 and V is TRBV4-1, with TRBD1 matching over 10 bases. Germline V CDR1 and CDR2: MGHRA, YSYEKL. The CDR3 covers 14 residues. J gave up 8 bases and V 5 bases, and 5 bases lay outside the gene matches. CDR3 coding DNA: TGCGCCAGCAGCGCCGGGACAGGGGCAGAAAAACTGTTTTTT. Residues: CASSAGTGAEKLFF.

Here the CDR3 reads CASSLGLEQLGGNTIYF. In DNA, the CDR3 is TGTGCCAGCAGCTTAGGGTTAGAACAACTGGGCGGAAACACCATATATTTT. V usage is TRBV7-6 and J usage is TRBJ1-3, with unresolved D. V dropped 1 base and J dropped 4 bases, with 17 bases sitting between them. This CDR3 is built from 17 residues. CDR1 and CDR2 from the germline V gene are SGHVS and FNYEAQ.

The chain combines TRBV2 with TRBJ2-3, with a possible D match to TRBD1 (5 bases). Trimming stripped 7 bases from V and 1 base from J, with 9 bases between. The CDR3 consists of 13 residues. Germline CDR1 is SNHLY and CDR2 is FYNNEI. The CDR3 DNA sequence: TGTGCCAGCAACCAACAGGGCACAGATACGCAGTATTTT. Translation gives CASNQQGTDTQYF.

The rearrangement links TRBV9 to TRBJ2-1; TRBD1 is a possible D gene (6 bases). With 3 bases removed from V and 3 bases from J, the gap between germline ends came to 10 bases. The CDR3 sequence is 14 residues long. Germline V gene sequence: CDR1 SGDLS, CDR2 YYNGEE. The CDR3 spells CASSAWTDYNEQFF. The CDR3 DNA reads TGTGCCAGCAGCGCCTGGACAGACTACAATGAGCAGTTCTTC.

This clone was observed a single time. The chain recombines TRBV9 with TRBJ2-6, with a possible D match to TRBD2 (6 bases). The CDR3 totals 14 residues. With 0 bases removed from V and 10 bases from J, the gap between germline ends came to 11 bases. Germline CDR1 SGDLS, CDR2 YYNGEE. CDR3 sequence reads: CASSVGAGTNVLTF. CDR3 DNA sequence: TGTGCCAGCAGCGTAGGGGCGGGGACGAACGTCCTGACTTTC.

This rearrangement joins TRBV7-8 to TRBJ2-2, with 10 bases lining up with TRBD2. CDR3 size: 16 residues. Germline V gene sequence: CDR1 SGHVS, CDR2 FQNEAQ. With V trimmed by 4 bases and J by 6 bases, 8 bases remained unmatched. The CDR3 region is CASSSPGLAIPGELFF. CDR3 in DNA: TGTGCCAGCAGCTCCCCGGGACTAGCGATCCCCGGGGAGCTGTTTTTT.

The chain has TRBV3-1 (or the pseudogene TRBV3-2) and TRBJ1-4, with TRBD1 matching over 7 bases. The CDR3 length is 16 residues. The J segment lost 6 bases and the V segment lost 4 bases, leaving 11 bases of the junction unmatched. Germline CDR1 reads LGHDT; CDR2 reads YNNKEL (reference sequence). The CDR3 loop reads CASSLSFSQGDEKLFF. The CDR3 DNA reads TGTGCCAGCAGCCTAAGCTTCTCGCAGGGGGATGAAAAACTGTTTTTT.